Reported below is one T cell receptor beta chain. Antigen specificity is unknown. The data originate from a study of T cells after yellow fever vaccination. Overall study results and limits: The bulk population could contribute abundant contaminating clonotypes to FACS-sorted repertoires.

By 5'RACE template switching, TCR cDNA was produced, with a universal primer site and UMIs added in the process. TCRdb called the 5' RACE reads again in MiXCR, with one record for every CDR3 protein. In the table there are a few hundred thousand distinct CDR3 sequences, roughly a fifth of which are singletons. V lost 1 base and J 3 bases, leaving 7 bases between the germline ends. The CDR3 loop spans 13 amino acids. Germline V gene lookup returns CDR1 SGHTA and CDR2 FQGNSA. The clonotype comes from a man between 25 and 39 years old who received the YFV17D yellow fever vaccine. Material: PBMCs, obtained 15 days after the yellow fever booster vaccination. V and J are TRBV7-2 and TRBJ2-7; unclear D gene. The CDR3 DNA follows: TGTGCCAGCAGCTTAGTGGACGTCTACGAGCAGTACTTC. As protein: CASSLVDVYEQYF.